The sequence of this T cell receptor (beta chain) was determined in a study of graft-versus-host responses after intestinal transplantation. About the study: Recipients across the board were started on anti-thymocyte globulin induction, then kept on tacrolimus and steroids for two to three years. General study findings and limits: Allograft clonal ratios (graft-versus-host to host-versus-graft) were high in patients who had graft-donor T cell macrochimerism. Recipient marrow contained GvH clones, some of which appeared first in ileum or blood.

Sequencing used immunoSEQ multiplex PCR; TCRdb keeps in-frame clones, though not all of them. In the table there are over 120,000 clones, 80% to 95% of which are singletons. The CDR3 is made up of 15 amino acids. Trimming left V 1 base short and J 1 base short, with 8 bases between. The germline V gene has CDR1 MGHRA and CDR2 YSYEKL. Concerning this clone itself: What it recognizes is unknown.

This TCR was sampled from a human donor who received an intestinal transplant. The V gene is TRBV4-1, the J gene TRBJ2-1; D is ambiguous. Sequences were derived from unstimulated CD4+ T cells sorted from spleen or lymph node cells, sampled before intestinal transplant. CDR3 amino acids: CASSQGQYSYNEQFF. DNA for the CDR3: TGCGCCAGCAGCCAAGGGCAGTATTCCTACAATGAGCAGTTCTTC.